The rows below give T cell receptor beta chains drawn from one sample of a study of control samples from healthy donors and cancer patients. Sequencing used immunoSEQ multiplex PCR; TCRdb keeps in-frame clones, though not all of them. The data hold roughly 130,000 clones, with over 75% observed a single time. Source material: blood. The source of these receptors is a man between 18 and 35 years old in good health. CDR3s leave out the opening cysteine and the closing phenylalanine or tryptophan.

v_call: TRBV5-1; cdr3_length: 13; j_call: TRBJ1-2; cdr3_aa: ASSNSGQNTYGYT
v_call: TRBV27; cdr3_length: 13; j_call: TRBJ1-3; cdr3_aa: ASSLGRGSGNTIY
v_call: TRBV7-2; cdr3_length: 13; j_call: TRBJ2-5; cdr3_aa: ASSSTSGRRETQY
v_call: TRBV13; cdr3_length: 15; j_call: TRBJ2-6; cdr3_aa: ATKRGTGFSGANVLT
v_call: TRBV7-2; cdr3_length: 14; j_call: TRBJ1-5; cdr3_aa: ASSLFAGGGNQPQH
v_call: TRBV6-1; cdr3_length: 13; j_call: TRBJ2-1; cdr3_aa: ASSEALALNNEQF
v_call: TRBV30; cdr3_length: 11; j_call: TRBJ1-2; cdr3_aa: AWSVLGNYGYT
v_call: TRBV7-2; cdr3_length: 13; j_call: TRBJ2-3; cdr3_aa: ASSLRGGSGDTQY
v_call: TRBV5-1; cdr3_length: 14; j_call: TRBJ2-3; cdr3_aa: ASSEIRDGRTDTQY
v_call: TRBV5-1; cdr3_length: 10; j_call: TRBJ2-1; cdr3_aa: ASSLISGEQF
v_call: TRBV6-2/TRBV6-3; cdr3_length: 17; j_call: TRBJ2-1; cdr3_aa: ASSYPGLAGESSYNEQF
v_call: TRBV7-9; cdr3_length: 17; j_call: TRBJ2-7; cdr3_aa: ASSLNYRAQRGRSYEQY
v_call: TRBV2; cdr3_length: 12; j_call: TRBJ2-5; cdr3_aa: ASSEGLAAETQY
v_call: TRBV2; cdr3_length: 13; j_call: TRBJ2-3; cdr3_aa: ASTPPGQGADTQY
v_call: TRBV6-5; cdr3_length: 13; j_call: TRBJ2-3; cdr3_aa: ASSLTDREPDTQY
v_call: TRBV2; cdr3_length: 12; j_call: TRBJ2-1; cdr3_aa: ASSERDRGNEQF
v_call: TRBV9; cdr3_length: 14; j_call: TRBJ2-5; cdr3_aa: ASSVGGRGLQETQY
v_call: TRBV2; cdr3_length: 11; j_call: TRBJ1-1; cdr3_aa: ASQQGEGTEAF
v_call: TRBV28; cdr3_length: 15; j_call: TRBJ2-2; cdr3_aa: ASSLNTGLADTGELF
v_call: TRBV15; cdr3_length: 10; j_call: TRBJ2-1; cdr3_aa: ATRSRPDEQF
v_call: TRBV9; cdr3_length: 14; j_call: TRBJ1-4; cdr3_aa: ASSETGTATNEKLF
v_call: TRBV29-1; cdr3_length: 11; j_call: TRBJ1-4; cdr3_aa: SAEGGPNEKLF
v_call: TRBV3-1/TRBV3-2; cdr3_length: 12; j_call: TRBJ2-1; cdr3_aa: ASSQTQGVNEQF
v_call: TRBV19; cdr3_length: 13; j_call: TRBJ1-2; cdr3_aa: ASRGTGHITYGYT
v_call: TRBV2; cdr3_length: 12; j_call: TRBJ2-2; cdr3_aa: ASRLAGGTGELF
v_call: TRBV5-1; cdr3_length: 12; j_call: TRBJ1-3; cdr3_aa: ASSPGRAGNTIY
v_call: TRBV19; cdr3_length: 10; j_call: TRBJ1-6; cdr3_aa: ASSTSESPLH